This T cell receptor (beta chain) was documented in a study of cytomegalovirus exposure and HLA in healthy donors. Study overall: Per a later analysis, the roughly 690 first-cohort and about 120 validation repertoires shared one platform.

Sequencing used immunoSEQ multiplex PCR; TCRdb keeps in-frame clones, though not all of them. The sample contains 70,000 to 80,000 clones, 85% to 95% of which appear only once. Broader study findings: Cytomegalovirus status was reportedly diagnosed by the classifier with high specificity and sensitivity.

Of note for this clone: No antigen is known for it.

Germline CDR1 is SQVTM and CDR2 is ANQGSEA. The length of the CDR3 is 19 residues. Trimming removed 0 bases from V and 0 bases from J; junction bases left unmatched: 8. Material: PBMCs. This chain links TRBV29-1 with TRBJ2-6, with TRBD2 matching 10 bases. The receptor was isolated from a woman aged 18-30 years in good health and CMV-seronegative. CDR3 residues: CSVEDLLAGGYSGANVLTF. In nucleotides, the CDR3 is TGCAGCGTTGAAGACCTATTAGCGGGAGGTTACTCTGGGGCCAACGTCCTGACTTTC.